Below, 7 T cell receptor beta chains from the same sample are listed, as sequenced in a study of T cell changes during pregnancy in multiple sclerosis. The protocol was immunoSEQ multiplex PCR, while the TCRdb copy is restricted to in-frame clones and leaves out a portion. Found here are tens of thousands of clones, roughly 94% of them singletons; the top ten hold 1.4%. Sequences were derived from peripheral blood, sampled before pregnancy. These receptor sequences come from a female donor with multiple sclerosis, enrolled in a pregnancy study.

The chain carries TRBV5-4 and TRBJ2-7; TRBD2 matches at 9 bases. The V gene's germline CDR1 is SGHNT and CDR2 YYREEE (reference sequence). Trimming took 4 bases from V and 6 from J; bases not matched to a gene: 8. This CDR3 has 14 residues. The CDR3 is CASSPEASGAEQYF. CDR3 coding DNA: TGTGCCAGCAGCCCTGAGGCTAGCGGGGCCGAGCAGTACTTC.

This CDR3 reads CASSWTGGLRDTEAFF. In DNA, the CDR3 is TGTGCCAGTAGTTGGACAGGGGGCCTCAGGGACACTGAAGCTTTCTTT. The chain joins TRBV19 to TRBJ1-1; 11 bases align to TRBD1. Looked up from germline, CDR1 is LNHDA and CDR2 is SQIVND (reference sequence). There are 16 residues in the CDR3. V lost 5 bases, J lost 3 bases, and 8 bases stayed unmatched.

This chain uses TRBV19 with TRBJ1-5; TRBD1 is a possible D gene (5 bases). Germline V gene sequence: CDR1 LNHDA, CDR2 SQIVND (reference sequence). The V end lost 0 bases, the J end lost 2 bases, and 20 bases lay between the germline ends. The length of the CDR3 is 19 residues. CDR3 in DNA: TGTGCCAGTAGTATAGATTTCCCGGACAAAGATAGTGGCAATCAGCCCCAGCATTTT. Translating it yields CASSIDFPDKDSGNQPQHF.

The CDR3 loop reads CAIRGQGFNQPQHF. CDR3 bases: TGTGCCATCAGGGGACAGGGCTTCAATCAGCCCCAGCATTTT. This sequence joins TRBV10-3 and TRBJ1-5, with 9 bases aligning to TRBD1. This CDR3 is built from 14 residues. Germline assignment: CDR1 ENHRY and CDR2 SYGVKD. The V and J ends lost 6 bases and 3 bases, in that order; junction bases with no gene match: 3.

V and J are TRBV7-6 and TRBJ2-7, with 12 bases lining up with TRBD2. The CDR3 loop spans 17 amino acids. Trimming cost V 0 bases and J 5 bases; bases outside gene matches: 8. Germline-derived CDR1 and CDR2 are SGHVS and FNYEAQ. CDR3 loop: CASSLALAGGPGHEQYF. The CDR3 DNA sequence: TGTGCCAGCAGCTTAGCCCTAGCGGGGGGGCCAGGTCACGAGCAGTACTTC.

The V and J genes are TRBV30 and TRBJ1-6, with D unresolved. This CDR3 has 13 residues. V dropped 3 bases and J dropped 6 bases, with 9 bases sitting between them. Germline assignment: CDR1 GTSNPN and CDR2 SVGIG (reference sequence). The CDR3 sequence: CAWREGPNSPLHF. Here the CDR3 DNA reads TGTGCCTGGAGGGAGGGCCCTAATTCACCCCTCCACTTT.

The gene calls are TRBV11-1 and TRBJ2-1, with 9 bases lining up with TRBD2. V shed 2 bases, J shed 7 bases, and the junction held 6 bases outside the gene matches. The CDR3 has 15 amino acids. Germline CDR1 is SGHAT and CDR2 is FQDESV (reference sequence). In DNA form, the CDR3 reads TGTGCCAGCAGCTTACCCGCGGGGGGGCAGAATGAGCAGTTCTTC. Residues: CASSLPAGGQNEQFF.